This T cell receptor (beta chain) was profiled in a study of blood T cell repertoires in COVID-19. Overall study context: Sources were T cells, B-cell-depleted T cells, or PBMCs; the material itself was cDNA or gDNA.

Repertoires were generated with immunoSEQ multiplex PCR, while TCRdb's copy carries only in-frame clones and drops some. Of 100,000 to 150,000 clones in the sample, 86% were seen once. Germline CDR1 and CDR2: ENHRY and SYGVKD. The length of the CDR3 is 15 residues. V lost 2 bases and J 7 bases, leaving 18 bases between the germline ends. This clonotype originated in a man aged 70 or older who had recovered from COVID-19. The chain carries TRBV10-3 and TRBJ2-7; D may be TRBD1 (7 bases). The specimen sequenced was peripheral blood. CDR3 loop: CAISEQGGGLFEQYF. CDR3 nucleotide sequence: TGTGCCATCAGTGAGCAGGGGGGCGGCCTTTTTGAGCAGTACTTC.